The 19 T cell receptor beta chains below come from one sample, sequenced in a study of low-dose radiotherapy and immunotherapy resistance in tumors. Indicated time point: after trial treatment. Treatment specified: LDRT plus nivolumab, ipilimumab, low-dose cyclophosphamide and aspirin (RACIN trial). First-strand cDNA relied on TRAV- and TRBV-specific primers spanning alpha and beta chains. TCR amplification involved 20 to 25 PCR cycles with a constant-region primer and V-primer adapter. TCRdb re-analysed the reads in MiXCR, keeping a single row per CDR3 protein. The sample consists of 30,000 or so distinct CDR3 sequences, under 55% of them appearing once. The sequencing used PBMCs, collected after low-dose radiotherapy plus immunotherapy. The receptor set was obtained from a male donor with gallbladder cancer.

CDR3 sequence reads: CASSPPGLVPVQYF. CDR3 coding DNA: TGTGCCAGCAGTCCGCCAGGACTCGTGCCTGTTCAGTACTTC. This chain links TRBV6-2 or TRBV6-3 with TRBJ2-4; possibly TRBD2 for D (5 bases). Germline values: CDR1 MNHEY, CDR2 SVGEGT. V was cut by 5 bases and J by 11 bases, with 19 bases left in between. This CDR3 region has 14 residues.

The V and J genes are TRBV10-3 and TRBJ2-1, with TRBD2 identical over 10 bases. This CDR3 has 16 amino acids. V was pared by 0 bases and J by 7 bases, with 6 bases of the junction left unmatched. Germline V gives CDR1 ENHRY, CDR2 SYGVKD. In DNA form, the CDR3 reads TGTGCCATCAGTGAGTCGCCTAGCGGGGGTCTGAATGAGCAGTTCTTC. Protein: CAISESPSGGLNEQFF.

This clonotype is deemed medium-sized. The rearrangement uses TRBV20-1 and TRBJ2-1; D is ambiguous. Germline V lookup: CDR1 DFQATT, CDR2 SNEGSKA (reference sequence). Trimming took off 3 bases at V and 4 bases at J, with 4 bases between the two ends. This CDR3 spans 11 amino acids. CDR3 sequence reads: CSASDYNEQFF. CDR3 in DNA: TGCAGTGCTAGCGATTACAATGAGCAGTTCTTC.

This clonotype appeared many times. CDR3 sequence (DNA): TGTGCCAGCAGCACCCGTGGACAGGGCACCTACGAGCAGTACTTC. Its protein is CASSTRGQGTYEQYF. The rearrangement uses TRBV21-1 and TRBJ2-7; the table calls TRBD1, which could not be checked here. TRBV21-1 is marked as a pseudogene. This CDR3 is 15 amino acids long.

Many counts were recorded for this clonotype. The chain links TRBV20-1 to TRBJ2-5, with 15 bases that match TRBD2. CDR1 and CDR2 (germline): DFQATT, SNEGSKA (reference sequence). The CDR3 is 16 residues long. V lost 2 bases, J lost 7 bases, and 8 bases stayed unmatched. The CDR3 loop reads CSARNPKGLAGGTQYF. CDR3 nucleotide sequence: TGCAGTGCTAGAAACCCCAAGGGACTAGCGGGAGGGACCCAGTACTTC.

By share of the sample, this clonotype is medium-sized. The chain combines TRBV10-3 with TRBJ2-7; 10 nucleotides line up with TRBD1. Germline V gene lookup returns CDR1 ENHRY and CDR2 SYGVKD. V was pared by 3 bases and J by 4 bases, with 6 bases of the junction left unmatched. The CDR3 length is 15 residues. Here the CDR3 reads CAISELTGGAYEQYF. The CDR3 coding sequence is TGTGCCATCAGTGAACTGACAGGGGGCGCGTACGAGCAGTACTTC.

In this sample, this clonotype turned up many times. The chain uses TRBV12-3 or TRBV12-4 and TRBJ1-5; no clear D gene. V lost 2 bases and J 0 bases, leaving 5 bases between the germline ends. There are 14 residues in the CDR3. CDR3 sequence (DNA): TGTGCCAGCAGTTTACGCGATAGCAATCAGCCCCAGCATTTT. The encoded protein is CASSLRDSNQPQHF.

The J gene is TRBJ2-7, the V gene TRBV7-3; weak D call: TRBD2 (6 bases). The germline V and J ends were trimmed by 6 bases and 4 bases, with 7 bases remaining between them. The CDR3 runs to 11 residues. Germline V CDR1 and CDR2: SGHTA, FQGTGA. CDR3 amino acids: CASSREYEQYF. Here the CDR3 DNA reads TGTGCCAGCAGTCGGGAGTACGAGCAGTACTTC.

This clonotype was seen just once. This likely comes from a read error, as the CDR3 has no conserved phenylalanine or tryptophan at its end. V usage is TRBV5-1 and J usage is TRBJ2-7, with D possibly being TRBD1 (6 bases). Trimming took off 0 bases at V and 1 base at J, with 11 bases between the two ends. CDR3 size: 15 residues. Germline loops: CDR1 SGHRS, CDR2 YFSETQ. The CDR3 DNA is TGCGCCAGCAGCTTGGATGGACAGAGATCCTACGAGCAGTACTCC. It codes for CASSLDGQRSYEQYS.

This clonotype showed up just once. The chain carries TRBV7-3 and TRBJ2-2; 9 bases map to TRBD2. Germline V gene lookup returns CDR1 SGHTA and CDR2 FQGTGA. This CDR3 region has 15 residues. Trimming at V came to 0 bases and at J to 4 bases, leaving 0 bases not matched to a gene. The CDR3 bases are TGTGCCAGCAGCTTAACGCGGGGGGGCACCGGGGAGCTGTTTTTT. Protein: CASSLTRGGTGELFF. Supplemented by reference TRBV7-3 and TRBJ2-2, the full variable domain reads GAGVSQTPSNKVTEKGKYVELRCDPISGHTALYWYRQSLGQGPEFLIYFQGTGAADDSGLPNDRFFAVRPEGSVSTLKIQRTERGDSAVYLCASSLTRGGTGELFFGEGSRLTVL.

By share, this clonotype ranks as medium-sized. The rearrangement joins TRBV5-1 to TRBJ2-1; 11 bases line up with TRBD2. Per germline, CDR1 SGHRS and CDR2 YFSETQ. The CDR3 is 15 residues long. Germline trimming cut 1 base from V and 7 bases from J; bases unmatched to any gene: 4. The chain's CDR3 is CASSLSLAGVNEQFF. The CDR3 nucleotides are TGCGCCAGCAGCTTGTCACTAGCGGGAGTTAATGAGCAGTTCTTC.

Many counts were recorded for this clonotype. The chain recombines TRBV12-3 or TRBV12-4 with TRBJ1-1; unclear D gene. This CDR3 has 11 amino acids. Trimming removed 0 bases at V and 8 bases at J, with 4 bases between. CDR3 region: CASSLAAEAFF. The CDR3 coding sequence is TGTGCCAGCAGTTTAGCCGCCGAAGCTTTCTTT.

This clonotype was counted ten times or more. V and J are TRBV3-1 and TRBJ2-3; D may match TRBD1 or TRBD2 (6 bases each). Germline assignment: CDR1 LGHDT and CDR2 YNNKEL (reference sequence). V lost 6 bases to trimming and J lost 0 bases, with 16 bases between them. This CDR3 spans 16 amino acids. The CDR3 loop is CASRSGGLLSTDTQYF. The CDR3 DNA reads as TGTGCCAGCAGGTCTGGGGGGCTCCTTAGCACAGATACGCAGTATTTT.

The chain has TRBV6-5 and TRBJ1-4; no definite D call. Trimming left V 0 bases short and J 7 bases short, with 21 bases between. The CDR3 is 18 amino acids. From germline, CDR1 is MNHEY and CDR2 SVGAGI. CDR3 coding DNA: TGTGCCAGCAGTTACTCGATGGGCCAACGGCTTGCGGTTGAAAAACTGTTTTTT. It yields the protein CASSYSMGQRLAVEKLFF.

This clonotype was counted ten times or more. CDR3 amino acids: CASSQDPFGGNQPQHF. CDR3 nucleotide sequence: TGTGCCAGCAGCCAAGATCCGTTTGGGGGCAATCAGCCCCAGCATTTT. The J gene is TRBJ1-5, the V gene TRBV4-2; no firm D call. This CDR3 spans 16 amino acids. Germline CDR1 and CDR2: LGHNA and YNFKEQ. Trimming took 0 bases from V and 2 from J, leaving 11 bases between them.

The chain links TRBV9 to TRBJ2-5, with no clear D. The V gene's germline CDR1 is SGDLS and CDR2 YYNGEE. This CDR3 has 15 residues. Trimming pared 0 bases from V and 5 bases from J, leaving 14 bases between. CDR3 amino acids: CASSVGEVSRETQYF. CDR3 nucleotide sequence: TGTGCCAGCAGCGTAGGGGAAGTTTCCAGGGAGACCCAGTACTTC.

Concerning this clonotype: A far larger clone is a single base away, which makes a read error likely. The J gene is TRBJ2-1, the V gene TRBV26. TRBV26 is recorded as a pseudogene. The CDR3 loop spans 15 amino acids. CDR3 bases: TGTGCCAGCAGTTTCCGGCGAAATTCCTACAATGAGCAGTCCTTC. Translating it yields CASSFRRNSYNEQSF.

This clonotype was detected many times. The chain joins TRBV12-3 or TRBV12-4 to TRBJ1-2; TRBD1 might be the D (5 bases). The CDR3 is 16 residues long. The V gene lost 1 base and the J gene lost 4 bases, with 16 bases spanning the gap. CDR3 DNA sequence: TGTGCCAGCAGTTTAGGACAGAGCCTTCTTTCCTATGGCTACACCTTC. This sequence encodes CASSLGQSLLSYGYTF.

This clonotype was counted at least ten times. V is TRBV20-1 and J is TRBJ2-7; 9 nucleotides match TRBD1. The CDR3 spans 15 residues. V gave up 5 bases and J gave up 2 bases; unmatched junction bases: 10. CDR1 and CDR2 from the germline V gene are DFQATT and SNEGSKA (reference sequence). CDR3 protein: CSALTGTGNTYEQYF. CDR3 coding DNA: TGCAGTGCTCTAACCGGGACAGGGAACACCTACGAGCAGTACTTC.